The rows below give T cell receptor beta chains drawn from one sample of a study of blood T cells in healthy people across ages. TCRdb reprocessed the 5' RACE reads with MiXCR, giving one entry per CDR3 protein. The profile shows roughly 1,500,000 distinct CDR3 sequences, roughly 40% of them singletons. What was sequenced was blood. These receptors all stem from a woman aged 18-29 years in good health. Both conserved end residues are part of each CDR3. Fields, in order: V gene, J gene, D gene, clone size, CDR3 DNA, CDR3 protein. A D gene is named only where the DNA matches it firmly. The size of a clone is reported for some rows only, either as once, few or many, or as a class for expanded clones.

V gene: TRBV7-2
J gene: TRBJ2-1
D gene: TRBD2
clone size: -
CDR3 DNA: TGTGCCAGCAGCCCCTCCGGGTTAGCGGGAAGGTACAATGAGCAGTTCTTC
CDR3 protein: CASSPSGLAGRYNEQFF

V gene: TRBV11-3
J gene: TRBJ2-5
D gene: TRBD2
clone size: -
CDR3 DNA: TGTGCCAGCACCCGGACTAGCGGGAGTCATGAGACCCAGTACTTC
CDR3 protein: CASTRTSGSHETQYF

V gene: TRBV7-9
J gene: TRBJ2-5
D gene: TRBD2
clone size: few
CDR3 DNA: TGTGCCAGCAGCTTTGGACTAGCGGGAGGGGAAGAGACCCAGTACTTC
CDR3 protein: CASSFGLAGGEETQYF

V gene: TRBV10-3
J gene: TRBJ2-5
D gene: TRBD2
clone size: few
CDR3 DNA: TGTGCCATCAGTGGACTAGCGGGGGAGACCCAGTACTTC
CDR3 protein: CAISGLAGETQYF

V gene: TRBV7-2
J gene: TRBJ2-3
D gene: -
clone size: few
CDR3 DNA: TGTGCCAGCAGTAAACAAGGGTTTAGCACAGATACGCAGTATTTT
CDR3 protein: CASSKQGFSTDTQYF

V gene: TRBV10-3
J gene: TRBJ2-1
D gene: -
clone size: many
CDR3 DNA: TGTGCCCTTGGGAGCTCGAGCTCCTACAATGAGCAGTTCTTC
CDR3 protein: CALGSSSSYNEQFF

V gene: TRBV20-1
J gene: TRBJ2-5
D gene: -
clone size: -
CDR3 DNA: TGCAGTGCTCCCCTTTATAAAGAGACCCAGTACTTC
CDR3 protein: CSAPLYKETQYF

V gene: TRBV12-3/TRBV12-4
J gene: TRBJ2-7
D gene: TRBD2
clone size: -
CDR3 DNA: TGTGCCAGCCAGCGGGGGACCCTCTCCTACGAGCAGTACTTC
CDR3 protein: CASQRGTLSYEQYF

V gene: TRBV12-5
J gene: TRBJ1-6
D gene: -
clone size: -
CDR3 DNA: TGTGCTAGTGGGCAGTTATATAATTCACCCCTCCACTTT
CDR3 protein: CASGQLYNSPLHF

V gene: TRBV20-1
J gene: TRBJ1-6
D gene: -
clone size: -
CDR3 DNA: TGCAGTGCTAGAGTGGGACCGACAAATTCACCCCTCCACTTT
CDR3 protein: CSARVGPTNSPLHF

V gene: TRBV21-1
J gene: TRBJ2-7
D gene: -
clone size: few
CDR3 DNA: TGTGCCAGAGGTTGGCGAGCTGAATACGAGCAGTACTTC
CDR3 protein: CARGWRAEYEQYF

V gene: TRBV6-5
J gene: TRBJ2-7
D gene: TRBD1
clone size: few
CDR3 DNA: TGTGCCAGCATTTCCCTACCGGGACAGGGAAGACCTACGAGCGAGCAGTACTTC
CDR3 protein: CASISLPGQGRPTSEQYF

V gene: TRBV4-3
J gene: TRBJ2-1
D gene: TRBD2
clone size: -
CDR3 DNA: TGCGCCAGCAGCCAAGATGCGCGGGGGTCCTCCTACAATGAGCAGTTCTTC
CDR3 protein: CASSQDARGSSYNEQFF